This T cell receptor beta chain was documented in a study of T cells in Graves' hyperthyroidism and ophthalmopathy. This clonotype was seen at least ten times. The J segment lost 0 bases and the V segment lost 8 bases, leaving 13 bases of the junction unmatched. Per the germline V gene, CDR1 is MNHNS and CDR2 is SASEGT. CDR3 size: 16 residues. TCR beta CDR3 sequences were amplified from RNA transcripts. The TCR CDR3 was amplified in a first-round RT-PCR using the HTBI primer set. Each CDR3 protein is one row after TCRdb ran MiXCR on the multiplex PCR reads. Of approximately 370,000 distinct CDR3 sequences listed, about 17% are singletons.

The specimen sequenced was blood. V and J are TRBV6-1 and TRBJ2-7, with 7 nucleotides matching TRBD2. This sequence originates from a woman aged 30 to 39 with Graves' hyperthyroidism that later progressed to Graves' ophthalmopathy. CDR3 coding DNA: TGTGCCAGCCGCGATCAAGCTAGCGGTCCCTCCTACGAGCAGTACTTC. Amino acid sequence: CASRDQASGPSYEQYF.